This T cell receptor beta chain was captured by sequencing in a study of blood T cell repertoires in COVID-19 (dated by TCRdb to 2020 to 2022). Concerning the study at large: The collaborator samples originated in the United States, Italy and Spain and spanned the acute and convalescent phases of COVID-19. Where available, HLA class I and class II types were obtained from metadata supplied by the sample provider rather than from assay-based typing. A de-identified subject ID, COVID-19 status, age in years and sex were almost always included in the sample metadata. The samples were drawn from two sources: the first 160 participants of the ongoing ImmuneRACE study, and 1,200 or so subjects contributed by 6 global collaborators. Subjects who had been exposed to COVID-19, were actively infected with it, or had recovered from it provided the deeply sampled blood TCRbeta repertoires that made up the dataset. A freely available public database, intended as a resource for researchers studying the immune response to SARS-CoV-2, is where the repertoires were released. The prospective study material was composed of cDNA or gDNA derived from T cells, B-cell-depleted T cells, or PBMCs. The research as a whole found: How much clinical and demographic metadata was included differed by source and by participant, and the metadata was provided uncurated.

V was cut back by 0 bases and J by 10 bases, leaving a gap of 13 bases between them. The germline V gene (reference sequence) provides CDR1 SGHNT and CDR2 YYREEE. Taken from cysteine to phenylalanine, the CDR3 has 13 residues. This entry keeps only the CDR3 DNA: 39 bases, framed from base 1. TCRbeta CDR3 regions were amplified from genomic DNA by means of the immunoSEQ Assay, a bias-controlled multiplex PCR. On the study's bioinformatics: The number of nucleated cells in each sample was estimated by amplification of reference gene primers within the assay. To quantify the absolute abundance of each unique TCRbeta CDR3 rearrangement, sequence reads were collapsed and filtered. For each sample, productive Simpson clonality was calculated by taking the square root of Simpson's diversity index across productive rearrangements. In TCRdb, the immuneACCESS table is reduced to in-frame sequences with V and J assigned. These tables do not hold every clone; where another copy was compared, an unresolved V gene accounts for under half, and the others remain unexplained. V and J calls and clone size come straight from that table; D and trimming were deduced from the DNA. In all, the sample holds 200,000 to 300,000 clones, and 87% of those were seen once. The leading ten clones occupy 1.5% of the sample.

Samples from volunteer blood donors who had recovered from COVID-19 were contributed by a second Seattle source. Whole blood was collected in K2EDTA tubes by collaborating institutions according to the institutions' own protocols. Collaborator samples were shipped for TCRbeta analysis as frozen whole blood, isolated PBMCs, or DNA extracted from either sample type. Turning to this clone: Its antigen remains unidentified. It has no much larger one-base neighbor in the sample; base qualities were not kept.

The sample was peripheral blood. The source of this sequence is a woman in her 40s who had recovered from COVID-19. The chain joins TRBV5-4 to TRBJ2-5, and TRBD2 may be the D gene, going by 5 matching bases. The CDR3 reads CASSLERGSVQYF. Read as DNA, the sequence is TGTGCCAGCAGCTTGGAACGGGGAAGTGTCCAGTACTTC. Outside the CDR3, residues come from the reference TRBV5-4 and TRBJ2-5 proteins, so the full variable domain is: ETGVTQSPTHLIKTRGQQVTLRCSSQSGHNTVSWYQQALGQGPQFIFQYYREEENGRGNFPPRFSGLQFPNYSSELNVNALELDDSALYLCASSLERGSVQYFGPGTRLLVL.